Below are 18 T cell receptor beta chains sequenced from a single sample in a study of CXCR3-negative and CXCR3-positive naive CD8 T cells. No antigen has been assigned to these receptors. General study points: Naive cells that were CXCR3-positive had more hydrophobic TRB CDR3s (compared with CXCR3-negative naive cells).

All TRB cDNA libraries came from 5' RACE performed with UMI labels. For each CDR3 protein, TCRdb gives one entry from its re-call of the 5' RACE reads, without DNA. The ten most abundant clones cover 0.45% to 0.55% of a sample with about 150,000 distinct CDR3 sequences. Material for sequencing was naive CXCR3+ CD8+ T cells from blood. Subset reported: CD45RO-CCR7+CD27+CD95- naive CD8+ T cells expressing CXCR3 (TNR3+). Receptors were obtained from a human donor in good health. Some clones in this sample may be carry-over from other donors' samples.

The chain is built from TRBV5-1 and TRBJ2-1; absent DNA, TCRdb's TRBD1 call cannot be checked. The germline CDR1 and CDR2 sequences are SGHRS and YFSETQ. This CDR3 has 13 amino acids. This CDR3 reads CASSSSNDRVPRF.

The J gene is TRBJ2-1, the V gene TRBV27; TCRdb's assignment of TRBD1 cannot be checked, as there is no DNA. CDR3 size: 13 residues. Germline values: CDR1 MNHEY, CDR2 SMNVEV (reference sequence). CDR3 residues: CASGGGVWNEQFF.

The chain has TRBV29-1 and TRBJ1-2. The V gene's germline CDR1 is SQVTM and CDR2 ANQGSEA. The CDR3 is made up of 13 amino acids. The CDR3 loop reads CSVGGGVIDGYTF. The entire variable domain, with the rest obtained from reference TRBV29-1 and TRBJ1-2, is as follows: SAVISQKPSRDICQRGTSLTIQCQVDSQVTMMFWYRQQPGQSLTLIATANQGSEATYESGFVIDKFPISRPNLTFSTLTVSNMSPEDSSIYLCSVGGGVIDGYTFGSGTRLTVV.

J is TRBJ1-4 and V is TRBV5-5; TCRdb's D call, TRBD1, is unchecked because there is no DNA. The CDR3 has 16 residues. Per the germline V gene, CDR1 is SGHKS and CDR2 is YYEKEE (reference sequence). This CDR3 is CASSTRDTYPFEKLFF.

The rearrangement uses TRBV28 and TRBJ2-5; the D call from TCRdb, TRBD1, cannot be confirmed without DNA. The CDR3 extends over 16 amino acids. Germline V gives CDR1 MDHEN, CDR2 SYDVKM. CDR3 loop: CASTLLRDRGKETQYF. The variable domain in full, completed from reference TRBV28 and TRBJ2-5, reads DVKVTQSSRYLVKRTGEKVFLECVQDMDHENMFWYRQDPGLGLRLIYFSYDVKMKEKGDIPEGYSVSREKKERFSLILESASTNQTSMYLCASTLLRDRGKETQYFGPGTRLLVL.

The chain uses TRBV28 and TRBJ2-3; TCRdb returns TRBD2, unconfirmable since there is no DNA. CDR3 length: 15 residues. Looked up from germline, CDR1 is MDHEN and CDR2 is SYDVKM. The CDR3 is CASSLGRGGTDTQYF.

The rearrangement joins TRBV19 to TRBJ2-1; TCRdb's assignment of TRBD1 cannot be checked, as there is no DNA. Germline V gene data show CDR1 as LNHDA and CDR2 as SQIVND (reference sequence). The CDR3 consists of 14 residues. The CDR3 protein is CASSLQGSHNEQFF.

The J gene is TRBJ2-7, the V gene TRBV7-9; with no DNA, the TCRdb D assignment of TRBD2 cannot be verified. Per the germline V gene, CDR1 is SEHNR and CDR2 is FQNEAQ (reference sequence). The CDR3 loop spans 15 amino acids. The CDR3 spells CASSLVAGGVYEQYF.

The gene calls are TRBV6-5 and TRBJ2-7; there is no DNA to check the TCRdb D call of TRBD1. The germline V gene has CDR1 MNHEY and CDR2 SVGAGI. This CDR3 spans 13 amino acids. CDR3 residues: CASSQIPGDSKYF.

Here the CDR3 reads CASSPPSLGSGTQYF. The rearrangement uses TRBV14 and TRBJ2-5; absent DNA, TCRdb's TRBD2 call cannot be checked. The CDR3 loop spans 15 amino acids. The germline V gene encodes CDR1 SGHDN and CDR2 FVKESK.

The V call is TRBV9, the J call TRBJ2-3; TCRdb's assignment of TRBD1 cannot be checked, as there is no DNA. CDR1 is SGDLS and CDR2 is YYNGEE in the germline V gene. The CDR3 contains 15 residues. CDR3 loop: CASSVFTGGTDTQYF. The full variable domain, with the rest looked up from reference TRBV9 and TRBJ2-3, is DSGVTQTPKHLITATGQRVTLRCSPRSGDLSVYWYQQSLDQGLQFLIQYYNGEERAKGNILERFSAQQFPDLHSELNLSSLELGDSALYFCASSVFTGGTDTQYFGPGTRLTVL.

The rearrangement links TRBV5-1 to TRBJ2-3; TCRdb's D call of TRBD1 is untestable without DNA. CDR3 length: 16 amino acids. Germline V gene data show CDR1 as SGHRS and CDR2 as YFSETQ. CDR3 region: CASSAGWGSDTDTQYF.

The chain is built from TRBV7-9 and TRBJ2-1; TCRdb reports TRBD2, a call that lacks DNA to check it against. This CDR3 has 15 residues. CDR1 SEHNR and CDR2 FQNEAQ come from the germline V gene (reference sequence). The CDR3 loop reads CASSLKAGGKNEQFF.

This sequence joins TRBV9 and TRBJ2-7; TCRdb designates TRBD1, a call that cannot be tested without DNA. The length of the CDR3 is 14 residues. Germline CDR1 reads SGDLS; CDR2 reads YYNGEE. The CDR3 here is CASSPEGDTYEQYF.

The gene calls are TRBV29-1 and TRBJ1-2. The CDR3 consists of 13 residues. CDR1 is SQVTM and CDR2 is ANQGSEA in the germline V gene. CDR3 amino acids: CSALPSDFYGYTF.

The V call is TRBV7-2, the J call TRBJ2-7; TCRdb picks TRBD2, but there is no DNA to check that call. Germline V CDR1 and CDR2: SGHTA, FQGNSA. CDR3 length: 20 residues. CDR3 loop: CASSPQMGSSGGLPSYEQYF.

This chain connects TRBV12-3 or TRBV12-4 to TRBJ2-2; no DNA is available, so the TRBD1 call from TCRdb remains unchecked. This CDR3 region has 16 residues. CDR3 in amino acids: CASSPGDPGRTGELFF.

The CDR3 loop reads CASNLYSGSLNQPQHF. The J gene is TRBJ1-5, the V gene TRBV7-2; no DNA is available, so the TRBD1 call from TCRdb remains unchecked. Germline V gene sequence: CDR1 SGHTA, CDR2 FQGNSA. The CDR3 is 16 residues long.